This T cell receptor (beta chain) was sequenced during a study of blood T cells in healthy people across ages (dated by TCRdb to 2014 to 2015). Context from the whole study: In model experiments, roughly one uniquely barcoded TCR beta cDNA molecule per two T cells was captured by template switching. Age-related changes in TCR beta repertoire diversity were measured in the study by deep sequencing normalized with unique cDNA molecular identifiers. The donors were divided into four age groups: young (average about 16 years), middle-aged (roughly 40), aged (about 61) and long-lived (about 80). To avoid experimental bias, donors of different ages were distributed randomly across sequencing lanes. Two additional independent replicas of 1 million unique cDNA reads from the same blood draw were analyzed for two donors (one aged 18 to 30 and one aged 80 or older). Here is what the overall study found, with its caveats: Estimates of total diversity from one million sequenced T cells were regarded as lower bounds and underestimates. Since profiling was done on bulk unsorted PBMCs, naive and antigen-experienced compartments could not be conclusively compared. There was a strong correlation between observed TCR beta diversity and the percentage of naive T cells measured by flow cytometry. Observed TCR beta diversity per million T cells fell roughly linearly with age, and a significant reduction was already apparent by age around 40. Compared with the aged group, the long-lived group had more naive CD4+ T cells, fewer expanded clones and increased TCR diversity, a pattern suggesting age selection. Donor CMV infection status was unknown, potentially confounding age-related changes in expanded clonotypes.

There are many counts of this clonotype. Its target antigen remains unknown. No much larger clonotype is one base removed from it; base qualities were not supplied. The junction shows trimming of 5 bases on V and 10 bases on J, plus 15 bases between the germline ends. Counted from cysteine to phenylalanine, this CDR3 has 13 amino acids. Solely the CDR3 DNA is kept, with 39 bases framed from the first base. The germline V gene sets CDR1 to LGHNA and CDR2 to YSLEER. The library came from 5' RACE. Sequenced on an Illumina HiSeq 2500. A second PCR of roughly 7 to 11 cycles was run with a J-beta primer mix and a sample-barcoded 5' primer. A template-switch 5' adaptor carrying 12 random nucleotides introduced a unique molecular identifier onto each TCR beta cDNA molecule. Each sample yielded at least 3 million CDR3-containing paired-end reads. All of the RNA was converted into first-strand cDNA using the Mint cDNA synthesis kit, with a TRBC-specific oligonucleotide serving as the primer. After uracil-DNA glycosylase treatment, a first 18-cycle PCR used universal primers M1SS and BC2_uni_R on all cDNA. In the paper's pipeline: For normalization, 1 million high-quality reads, each with a distinct molecular identifier, were randomly selected from each sample. Reads with shared molecular identifiers were discarded instead of being binned into consensus sequences. MiTCR, set to a Q25 quality threshold and the strictest error-elimination algorithm, was used for CDR3 identification, clonotype clustering and error correction. Lower-bound total TCR beta diversity was estimated with a nonparametric unseen species model using Euler transformation. Using fastp trimming at Q25 and MiXCR clonotype assembly, TCRdb reanalyzed the public sequencing data and kept in-frame beta chains. Duplicate CDR3 protein sequences are folded into a single record with the most common DNA and genes. These V and J calls rely on TCRdb rather than the paper's analysis. This sample holds 850,000 or so distinct CDR3 sequences; about 30% were observed only once. Roughly 17% of the sample is held by the ten biggest clonotypes.

The roughly 39 donors, aged roughly 6 to 95 years, were systemically healthy Caucasian individuals from Russia. Each donor gave approximately 10 milliliters of peripheral blood, collected into EDTA-treated Vacutainer tubes. PBMCs were isolated by Ficoll-Paque density-gradient centrifugation, with at least 6 million obtained per sample. Trizol reagent was used to extract total RNA from PBMCs, with at least 6 micrograms per sample. Naive CD45RAhigh/CD27high T cell percentages were measured by flow cytometry on a PBMC aliquot from every donor. The material sequenced was blood. The sequence came from a woman older than 75 in good health. The chain is assembled from TRBV4-3 and TRBJ1-5; the D gene is perhaps TRBD1, from 6 matching bases. CDR3 loop: CASSKGGGQPQHF. At the DNA level, the sequence is TGCGCCAGCAGCAAAGGGGGGGGCCAACCCCAGCATTTT.